This T cell receptor (beta chain) was obtained from a study of response to subunit inactivated influenza vaccine. TCRdb called the RT-PCR reads again in MiXCR, with one record for every CDR3 protein. The data contain 610,000 or so distinct CDR3 sequences, approximately 14% of them singletons. Overall study results and limits: Few additional T cells are recruited per seasonal influenza vaccination, authors suggested.

Points on this clonotype: Antigen specificity is unknown.

Looked up from germline, CDR1 is SGHTA and CDR2 is FQGNSA. Trimming left V 9 bases short and J 10 bases short, with 16 bases between. The CDR3 has 12 amino acids. The sequence came from a man aged 50 to 59 who received an inactivated influenza vaccine. The rearrangement uses TRBV7-2 and TRBJ2-1, with D hard to call. Source: PBMCs from blood, taken about 12 days after vaccination. As DNA, the CDR3 is TGTGCCAGTCATAAGGGTCTCGGGGAGCAGTTCTTC. Amino acid sequence: CASHKGLGEQFF.